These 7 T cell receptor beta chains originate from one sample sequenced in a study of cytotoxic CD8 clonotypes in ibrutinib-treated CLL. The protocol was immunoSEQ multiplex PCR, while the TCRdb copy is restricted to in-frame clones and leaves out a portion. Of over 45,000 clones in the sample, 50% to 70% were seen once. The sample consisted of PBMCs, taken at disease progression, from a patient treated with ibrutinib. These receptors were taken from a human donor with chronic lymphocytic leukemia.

The CDR3 bases are TGTGCCTGGACAGGGGGGACCGGGGAGCTGTTTTTT. Translation: CAWTGGTGELFF. The genes are TRBV30 and TRBJ2-2; D is perhaps TRBD1 (7 bases). Per the germline V gene, CDR1 is GTSNPN and CDR2 is SVGIG (reference sequence). V shed 4 bases and J shed 5 bases, with 8 bases lying between them. This CDR3 spans 12 amino acids.

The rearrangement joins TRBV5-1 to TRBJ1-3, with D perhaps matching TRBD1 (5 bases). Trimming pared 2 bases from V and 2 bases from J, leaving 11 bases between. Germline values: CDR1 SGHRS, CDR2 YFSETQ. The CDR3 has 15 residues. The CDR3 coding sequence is TGCGCCAGCAGCTTCTCGCCGGGGGCTGGAAACACCATATATTTT. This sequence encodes CASSFSPGAGNTIYF.

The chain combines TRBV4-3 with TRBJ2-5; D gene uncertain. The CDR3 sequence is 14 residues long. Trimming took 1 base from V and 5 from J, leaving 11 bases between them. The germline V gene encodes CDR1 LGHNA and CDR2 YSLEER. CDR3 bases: TGCGCCAGCAGCCAAGTAGGTCGACCCGAGACCCAGTACTTC. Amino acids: CASSQVGRPETQYF.

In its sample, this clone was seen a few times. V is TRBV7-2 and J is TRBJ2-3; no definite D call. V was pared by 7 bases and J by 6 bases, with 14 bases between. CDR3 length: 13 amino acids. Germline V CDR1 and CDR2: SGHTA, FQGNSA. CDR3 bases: TGTGCCAGCACAAACGGCGGAGCGGATACGCAGTATTTT. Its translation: CASTNGGADTQYF.

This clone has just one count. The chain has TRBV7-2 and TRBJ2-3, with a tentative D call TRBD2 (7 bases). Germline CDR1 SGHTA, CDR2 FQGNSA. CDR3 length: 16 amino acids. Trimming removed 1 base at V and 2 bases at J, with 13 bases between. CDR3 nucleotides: TGTGCCAGCAGCTTAGTGCTGGGGGGGGCCACAGATACGCAGTATTTT. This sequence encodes CASSLVLGGATDTQYF.

The DNA of the CDR3 is TGCACCAGCACCGGGACCGGGAGCGAGCAGTACTTC. Encoded protein: CTSTGTGSEQYF. The V call is TRBV1, the J call TRBJ2-7; whether TRBD2, the table's D call, matches the DNA was not checked. TRBV1 is deemed a pseudogene. The CDR3 contains 12 residues.

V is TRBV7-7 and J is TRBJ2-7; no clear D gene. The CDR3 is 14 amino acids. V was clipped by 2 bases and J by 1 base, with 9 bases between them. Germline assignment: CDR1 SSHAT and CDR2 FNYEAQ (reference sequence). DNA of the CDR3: TGTGCCAGCAGCTTAAACGCTGAATCCTACGAGCAGTACTTC. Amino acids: CASSLNAESYEQYF.